This T cell receptor beta chain derives from a study of cytomegalovirus exposure and HLA in healthy donors. 13 Jbeta primers and 60 Vbeta primers were used for the PCR. In the source study's methods: As a later analysis found, there were 70 million to 80 million unique TCR beta chains, of which 8.5 million to 14 million were shared. TCRdb keeps only in-frame clones here, not all; method: immunoSEQ multiplex PCR. The V and J calls and clone size were taken over from that table, and D and trimming were inferred from the DNA. This table has 100,000 or so clones, 65% to 80% appearing once. V shed 7 bases and J 4 bases; nucleotides not matched to a gene: 8. This CDR3 is 14 amino acids long. Per the germline V gene, CDR1 is LNHDA and CDR2 is SQIVND (reference sequence). In nominal health when sampled, donors likely had unrecorded immune exposures nonetheless.

This clonotype was sampled from a woman aged 40 to 50 in good health and CMV-seronegative. The sample taken for sequencing was PBMCs. The chain joins TRBV19 to TRBJ2-3; 7 bases line up with TRBD2. As DNA, the CDR3 is TGTGCCAGTATGCCCGGGCGGGAGCCAGATACGCAGTATTTT. This translates into CASMPGREPDTQYF.